These 32 T cell receptor beta chains share one sample of origin, sequenced in a study of cytomegalovirus exposure and HLA in healthy donors. Only in-frame clones appear in the TCRdb table, and some are missing; sequencing was by immunoSEQ multiplex PCR. The sample shows about 180,000 clones, 86% of them seen only once. Input material: PBMCs. The origin of the receptors is a man aged 18-30 years in good health and CMV-seropositive.

The V gene is TRBV11-2, the J gene TRBJ1-1, with 9 bases matching TRBD1. CDR3 length: 16 amino acids. With V trimmed by 1 base and J by 6 bases, 9 bases remained unmatched. Per germline, CDR1 SGHAT and CDR2 FQNNGV. CDR3 region: CASSLALQGAPPEAFF. DNA of the CDR3: TGTGCCAGCAGCTTAGCCTTACAGGGGGCACCCCCTGAAGCTTTCTTT.

The chain uses TRBV27 and TRBJ1-2; possibly TRBD1 for D (5 bases). There are 13 residues in the CDR3. CDR1 is MNHEY, CDR2 SMNVEV, per germline (reference sequence). The V and J ends lost 4 bases and 4 bases respectively, with 10 bases between them. The CDR3 reads CASSYGGGYGYTF. In DNA, the CDR3 is TGTGCCAGCAGTTATGGGGGAGGCTATGGCTACACCTTC.

The chain has TRBV6-5 and TRBJ2-7; 7 bases are a match to TRBD1. Germline V CDR1 and CDR2: MNHEY, SVGAGI. The CDR3 sequence is 15 residues long. V shed 5 bases, J shed 2 bases, and the junction held 9 bases outside the gene matches. The CDR3 region has the DNA TGTGCCAGCAGTAAGACAGGGATCCGGACCTACGAGCAGTACTTC. Encoded protein: CASSKTGIRTYEQYF.

This sequence joins TRBV19 and TRBJ2-3; 10 bases are a match to TRBD1. V gave up 5 bases and J gave up 2 bases; unmatched junction bases: 7. The CDR3 consists of 16 residues. The germline V gene has CDR1 LNHDA and CDR2 SQIVND (reference sequence). The CDR3 loop reads CASSLGQGVPTDTQYF. For the CDR3, the DNA is TGTGCCAGTAGTCTCGGACAGGGGGTGCCCACAGATACGCAGTATTTT.

This chain uses TRBV10-3 with TRBJ2-2; TRBD2 matches at 10 bases. CDR1 is ENHRY, CDR2 SYGVKD, per germline. This CDR3 region has 15 residues. J gave up 7 bases and V 6 bases, and 8 bases lay outside the gene matches. The CDR3 region is CAIRPAGGPSGELFF. DNA of the CDR3: TGTGCCATCAGGCCAGCGGGGGGGCCGAGCGGGGAGCTGTTTTTT.

The CDR3 loop reads CAISEPIGRQGKNYEQYF. The CDR3 region has the DNA TGTGCCATCAGTGAGCCCATAGGGAGACAGGGGAAGAACTACGAGCAGTACTTC. The gene calls are TRBV10-3 and TRBJ2-7, with 8 bases that match TRBD1. Trimming cost V 2 bases and J 3 bases; bases outside gene matches: 15. CDR3 length: 18 amino acids. Germline CDR1 is ENHRY and CDR2 is SYGVKD.

The J gene is TRBJ2-3, the V gene TRBV9; D might be TRBD1 (6 bases). In germline, CDR1 is SGDLS, CDR2 YYNGEE. Trimming removed 3 bases from V and 0 bases from J, with 17 bases in between. CDR3 length: 17 residues. The CDR3 region has the DNA TGTGCCAGCAGCGCCAATCATGGACAGTTGAGCACAGATACGCAGTATTTT. This codes for CASSANHGQLSTDTQYF.

This sequence joins TRBV9 and TRBJ1-2; the D is unclear. Trimming shortened V by 0 bases and J by 8 bases, and 11 bases separated the two germline ends. The CDR3 has 13 residues. The germline CDR1 and CDR2 sequences are SGDLS and YYNGEE. The CDR3 DNA sequence: TGTGCCAGCAGCGTAGCCCTTTCTACCGGCTACACCTTC. This translates into CASSVALSTGYTF.

A word on this clone: This sample also contains other DNA sequences that code for the same CDR3. The CDR3 is CASSFTGGNYGYTF. Written as DNA, the CDR3 is TGTGCCAGCAGCTTCACCGGGGGTAACTATGGCTACACCTTC. The chain is built from TRBV7-2 and TRBJ1-2, with D perhaps matching TRBD1 (5 bases). There are 14 residues in the CDR3. The germline V gene has CDR1 SGHTA and CDR2 FQGNSA. V lost 3 bases to trimming and J lost 1 base, with 9 bases between them.

The CDR3 nucleotides are TGTGCCAGCAAAGGCCCCCGGGAAACTAATGAAAAACTGTTTTTT. Translated: CASKGPRETNEKLFF. The chain links TRBV25-1 to TRBJ1-4; D not resolved. Trimming left V 7 bases short and J 1 base short, with 13 bases between. The CDR3 length is 15 residues. Germline lookup yields CDR1 MGHDK and CDR2 SYGVNS.

This chain connects TRBV19 to TRBJ2-2, with D hard to call. The CDR3 runs 13 residues. Germline V CDR1 and CDR2: LNHDA, SQIVND (reference sequence). V was clipped by 5 bases and J by 0 bases, with 4 bases between them. The CDR3 region is CASSLANTGELFF. The CDR3 DNA reads as TGTGCCAGTAGTCTCGCGAACACCGGGGAGCTGTTTTTT.

V is TRBV15 and J is TRBJ2-1, with D hard to call. Looked up from germline, CDR1 is LNHNV and CDR2 is YYDKDF (reference sequence). The CDR3 totals 12 residues. V was pared by 0 bases and J by 8 bases, with 5 bases between. The CDR3 nucleotides are TGTGCCACCAGCAGAGATAACTATGAGCAGTTCTTC. Translating it yields CATSRDNYEQFF.

This clone occurred once. The chain is built from TRBV2 and TRBJ2-2; 7 nucleotides line up with TRBD1. J was trimmed by 3 bases and V by 3 bases; bases with no gene match: 4. CDR3 length: 15 residues. CDR1 is SNHLY, CDR2 FYNNEI, per germline. The CDR3 sequence is CASSDRGLDTGELFF. CDR3 coding DNA: TGTGCCAGCAGTGATAGGGGGCTGGACACCGGGGAGCTGTTTTTT.

The chain uses TRBV6-1 and TRBJ1-1, with 9 positions matching TRBD1. CDR1 and CDR2 (germline): MNHNS, SASEGT. V lost 5 bases and J lost 11; bases outside the gene matches: 12. This CDR3 region has 14 residues. As DNA, the CDR3 is TGTGCCAGCAGTCTAGGGACAGGGAAGGTGAGGGCTTTCTTT. Translation: CASSLGTGKVRAFF.

The V call is TRBV9, the J call TRBJ2-7; 8 nucleotides line up with TRBD1. CDR1 and CDR2 from the germline V gene are SGDLS and YYNGEE. There are 13 residues in the CDR3. J was trimmed by 5 bases and V by 3 bases; bases with no gene match: 4. DNA for the CDR3: TGTGCCAGCAGCGCTCGACAGGGGAACGAGCAGTACTTC. Translated, it gives CASSARQGNEQYF. Together with reference TRBV9 and TRBJ2-7, the CDR3 gives the full variable domain: DSGVTQTPKHLITATGQRVTLRCSPRSGDLSVYWYQQSLDQGLQFLIQYYNGEERAKGNILERFSAQQFPDLHSELNLSSLELGDSALYFCASSARQGNEQYFGPGTRLTVT.

The chain is built from TRBV5-1 and TRBJ2-7; the D is unclear. Germline V gene lookup returns CDR1 SGHRS and CDR2 YFSETQ. This CDR3 is 14 amino acids long. The V gene lost 0 bases and the J gene lost 3 bases, with 10 bases spanning the gap. CDR3 sequence: CASSLDPSSYEQYF. The CDR3 DNA follows: TGCGCCAGCAGCTTGGACCCGTCCAGCTACGAGCAGTACTTC.

V gene TRBV6-5 combines with J gene TRBJ2-7; 10 nucleotides match TRBD2. In germline, CDR1 is MNHEY, CDR2 SVGAGI. This CDR3 is 15 amino acids long. With 0 bases clipped from V and 2 bases from J, the junction kept 1 base outside the gene matches. CDR3 bases: TGTGCCAGCAGTTACTCCCTAGCGGGAGCCTACGAGCAGTACTTC. It yields the protein CASSYSLAGAYEQYF.

In the case of this clone: In the same sample, other DNA sequences code for this CDR3. This chain uses TRBV28 with TRBJ1-1, with D perhaps TRBD1 (5 bases). This CDR3 is 11 amino acids long. Trimming cost V 7 bases and J 5 bases, with 8 bases left between them. The V gene's germline CDR1 is MDHEN and CDR2 SYDVKM. DNA for the CDR3: TGTGCCAGCAAAGGGGATACTGAAGCTTTCTTT. Translation: CASKGDTEAFF.

This rearrangement joins TRBV29-1 to TRBJ2-1; possibly TRBD2 for D (6 bases). This CDR3 has 12 residues. Germline assignment: CDR1 SQVTM and CDR2 ANQGSEA. With 6 bases removed from V and 10 bases from J, the gap between germline ends came to 16 bases. The chain's CDR3 is CSVGTQTGEQFF. The CDR3 DNA is TGCAGCGTCGGGACTCAAACGGGGGAGCAGTTCTTC.

The chain links TRBV28 to TRBJ2-7, with a tentative D call TRBD1 (5 bases). The CDR3 runs to 16 residues. Germline V gene sequence: CDR1 MDHEN, CDR2 SYDVKM. V shed 2 bases and J shed 1 base, with 15 bases lying between them. CDR3 DNA: TGTGCCAGCAGTTTACCCCTTTCCAGGGATTCCTACGAGCAGTACTTC. This encodes CASSLPLSRDSYEQYF.

This clone was seen only a few times. The chain uses TRBV9 and TRBJ2-3; unclear D gene. The length of the CDR3 is 14 residues. Germline CDR1 SGDLS, CDR2 YYNGEE. V lost 3 bases to trimming and J lost 0 bases, with 8 bases between them. The CDR3 here is CASSARGSTDTQYF. CDR3 bases: TGTGCCAGCAGCGCCCGCGGTAGCACAGATACGCAGTATTTT.

This clone was found once. The chain combines TRBV28 with TRBJ2-1, with TRBD1 as a possible D gene (5 bases). V gave up 2 bases and J gave up 9 bases, with 26 bases separating them. Germline CDR1 is MDHEN and CDR2 is SYDVKM. This CDR3 region has 18 residues. CDR3 in amino acids: CASSLGAVGRRGPSEQFF. DNA for the CDR3: TGTGCCAGCAGTTTAGGTGCGGTCGGGCGAAGGGGCCCCTCTGAGCAGTTCTTC.

The V call is TRBV2, the J call TRBJ2-1; 9 bases align to TRBD2. The CDR3 is 13 amino acids. CDR1 is SNHLY, CDR2 FYNNEI, per germline. J gave up 8 bases and V 5 bases, and 4 bases lay outside the gene matches. CDR3 residues: CASSSGRFDEQFF. CDR3 bases: TGTGCCAGCAGTAGCGGGAGGTTCGATGAGCAGTTCTTC.

The chain carries TRBV28 and TRBJ1-5; 10 nucleotides match TRBD1. CDR1 is MDHEN, CDR2 SYDVKM, per germline. Trimming at V came to 3 bases and at J to 1 base, leaving 3 bases not matched to a gene. This CDR3 contains 16 residues. Written as DNA, the CDR3 is TGTGCCAGCAGTTTCGGGACAGGGGCAAGCAATCAGCCCCAGCATTTT. Amino acids: CASSFGTGASNQPQHF.

The chain's CDR3 is CASSFRSGDENEQFF. For the CDR3, the DNA is TGTGCCAGCAGTTTCCGCTCGGGGGATGAGAATGAGCAGTTCTTC. The chain combines TRBV6-5 with TRBJ2-1; perhaps TRBD2 as D (6 bases). Trimming took 4 bases from V and 7 from J, leaving 17 bases between them. Germline V gene data show CDR1 as MNHEY and CDR2 as SVGAGI. The CDR3 spans 15 residues.

V usage is TRBV11-2 and J usage is TRBJ2-3, with D unclear. The germline gives CDR1 SGHAT, CDR2 FQNNGV. The CDR3 contains 13 residues. V lost 3 bases and J 3 bases, leaving 7 bases between the germline ends. CDR3 nucleotides: TGTGCCAGCAGCTTTCGAGGAACAGATACGCAGTATTTT. Amino acids: CASSFRGTDTQYF.

This chain uses TRBV7-9 with TRBJ2-5; 7 positions match TRBD2. The CDR3 spans 15 residues. V lost 4 bases and J lost 3; bases outside the gene matches: 8. The germline gives CDR1 SEHNR, CDR2 FQNEAQ (reference sequence). In DNA, the CDR3 is TGTGCCAGCAGCTCTCCGGGACTACTTGAAGAGACCCAGTACTTC. It translates to CASSSPGLLEETQYF.

The sample holds one count of this clone. This chain connects TRBV14 to TRBJ2-3; TRBD2 matches at 9 bases. Germline loops: CDR1 SGHDN, CDR2 FVKESK. The CDR3 length is 16 residues. Trimming at V came to 4 bases and at J to 2 bases, leaving 7 bases not matched to a gene. The CDR3 reads CASSLGPGLATDTQYF. The DNA for the CDR3 is TGTGCCAGCAGCCTTGGCCCGGGACTAGCCACAGATACGCAGTATTTT.

The genes are TRBV15 and TRBJ2-3; 9 nucleotides match TRBD2. Trimming at V came to 5 bases and at J to 6 bases, leaving 9 bases not matched to a gene. The CDR3 loop spans 15 amino acids. Germline lookup yields CDR1 LNHNV and CDR2 YYDKDF (reference sequence). The CDR3 sequence: CATSGGLAPRDTQYF. In DNA form, the CDR3 reads TGTGCCACCAGCGGGGGACTAGCCCCCAGGGATACGCAGTATTTT.

This clone has only a few counts. This chain uses TRBV20-1 with TRBJ2-3; no definite D call. The CDR3 sequence is 11 residues long. The germline V gene encodes CDR1 DFQATT and CDR2 SNEGSKA (reference sequence). V was cut by 5 bases and J by 3 bases, with 6 bases left in between. The CDR3 nucleotides are TGCAGTGCTTCCAATACAGATACGCAGTATTTT. It specifies CSASNTDTQYF.

The chain recombines TRBV9 with TRBJ2-3, with 9 bases aligning to TRBD2. The germline CDR1 and CDR2 sequences are SGDLS and YYNGEE. The CDR3 contains 17 residues. V was pared by 3 bases and J by 1 base, with 9 bases of the junction left unmatched. CDR3 DNA sequence: TGTGCCAGCAGCGACACTAGCGGGCCGGGGGGCACAGATACGCAGTATTTT. Translated, it gives CASSDTSGPGGTDTQYF.

This clone was observed a single time. The chain carries TRBV7-9 and TRBJ1-1; 7 bases match TRBD1. The ends lost 5 bases at V and 0 bases at J; junction bases unmatched: 3. Germline lookup yields CDR1 SEHNR and CDR2 FQNEAQ (reference sequence). The CDR3 contains 14 residues. Here the CDR3 DNA reads TGTGCCAGCAGCCCGGGACAGATGAACACTGAAGCTTTCTTT. It codes for CASSPGQMNTEAFF. The whole variable domain, filled in from reference TRBV7-9 and TRBJ1-1, reads DTGVSQNPRHKITKRGQNVTFRCDPISEHNRLYWYRQTLGQGPEFLTYFQNEAQLEKSRLLSDRFSAERPKGSFSTLEIQRTEQGDSAMYLCASSPGQMNTEAFFGQGTRLTVV.